One and the same sample provided the 18 T cell receptor beta chains below, sequenced in a study of shared clonotypes between healthy human individuals. Only in-frame clones appear in the TCRdb table, and some are missing; sequencing was by immunoSEQ multiplex PCR. Of about 500,000 clones in the sample, 60% to 80% were seen once. The sequenced sample consisted of PBMCs. The receptors were sampled from a woman in her thirties or forties in good health. Some clones in this sample may be carry-over from other donors' samples.

The chain carries TRBV15 and TRBJ2-7; 8 bases match TRBD1. CDR1 and CDR2 (germline): LNHNV, YYDKDF (reference sequence). CDR3 length: 16 residues. The J segment lost 0 bases and the V segment lost 2 bases, leaving 6 bases of the junction unmatched. The CDR3 coding sequence is TGTGCCACCAGCAGACAGACAGGGGCCCTCTCCTACGAGCAGTACTTC. Translating gives CATSRQTGALSYEQYF.

This chain uses TRBV18 with TRBJ2-1; maybe TRBD2 (6 bases). Germline CDR1 and CDR2: KGHSH and LQKENI. This CDR3 region has 14 residues. V shed 4 bases and J shed 9 bases, with 16 bases lying between them. Written as DNA, the CDR3 is TGTGCCAGCTCACGGGACTCCAGTCACGCTGAGCAGTTCTTC. Its translation is CASSRDSSHAEQFF.

The chain uses TRBV7-3 and TRBJ1-1; maybe TRBD1 (5 bases). The CDR3 is made up of 13 amino acids. Germline CDR1 SGHTA, CDR2 FQGTGA. V was cut by 5 bases and J by 4 bases, with 11 bases left in between. CDR3 in DNA: TGTGCCAGCAGCCCCGGGGGTGGCACTGAAGCTTTCTTT. This gives the protein CASSPGGGTEAFF.

This clone is a singleton in its sample. The J gene is TRBJ2-3, the V gene TRBV2; 7 positions match TRBD2. The germline V gene encodes CDR1 SNHLY and CDR2 FYNNEI. The CDR3 has 16 residues. V was pared by 3 bases and J by 4 bases, with 10 bases of the junction left unmatched. The CDR3 region has the DNA TGTGCCAGCAGTGAGGAGGCGGGAGTGGCGGCAGATACGCAGTATTTT. Protein product: CASSEEAGVAADTQYF.

As concerns this clone: Other DNA sequences from this sample encode an identical CDR3 as well. The chain couples TRBV30 to TRBJ2-7, with TRBD1 matching 8 bases. With 4 bases clipped from V and 4 bases from J, the junction kept 30 bases outside the gene matches. The CDR3 consists of 21 residues. Germline V gene sequence: CDR1 GTSNPN, CDR2 SVGIG (reference sequence). CDR3 amino acids: CAWTARTGLGFLPGRYYEQYF. CDR3 coding DNA: TGTGCCTGGACCGCACGGACAGGGTTGGGCTTTCTACCCGGACGTTATTACGAGCAGTACTTC.

A remark on this clone: A much larger clone sits a single nucleotide away, making a read error possible. This chain uses TRBV30 with TRBJ1-2; D not resolved. There are 12 residues in the CDR3. The germline V gene encodes CDR1 GTSNPN and CDR2 SVGIG (reference sequence). The CDR3 DNA is TGTGCCAGGAGTGCATTCTCGGATGGCTACACCTTC. This sequence encodes CARSAFSDGYTF.

The chain has TRBV28 and TRBJ1-1, with unresolved D. The CDR3 runs 12 residues. V dropped 4 bases and J dropped 6 bases, with 9 bases sitting between them. Per the germline V gene, CDR1 is MDHEN and CDR2 is SYDVKM. The CDR3 loop is CASSSSVSEAFF. The CDR3, as DNA: TGTGCCAGCAGTTCCAGTGTTTCTGAAGCTTTCTTT.

In this sample, this clone turned up a few times. The chain uses TRBV29-1 and TRBJ1-4; D not certain. The V end was cut by 0 bases, the J end by 8 bases, with 7 bases between. CDR3 length equals 12 residues. Germline CDR1 reads SQVTM; CDR2 reads ANQGSEA. In nucleotides, the CDR3 is TGCAGCGTTGAAGATCTTGGCGAAAAACTGTTTTTT. Encoded protein: CSVEDLGEKLFF.

This chain connects TRBV5-6 to TRBJ2-1; TRBD2 agrees at 13 bases. Germline V gene data show CDR1 as SGHDT and CDR2 as YYEEEE. CDR3 size: 16 residues. V gave up 3 bases and J gave up 12 bases; unmatched junction bases: 12. In nucleotides, the CDR3 is TGTGCCAGCAGCTCCCCCGGGACTAGCGGGGCCCGGGGGCAGTTCTTC. It codes for CASSSPGTSGARGQFF. Drawing the rest from reference TRBV5-6 and TRBJ2-1, the complete variable domain is DAGVTQSPTHLIKTRGQQVTLRCSPKSGHDTVSWYQQALGQGPQFIFQYYEEEERQRGNFPDRFSGHQFPNYSSELNVNALLLGDSALYLCASSSPGTSGARGQFFGPGTRLTVL.

The chain uses TRBV5-1 and TRBJ2-7; D unresolved. The V and J ends lost 2 bases and 0 bases respectively, with 9 bases between them. The germline CDR1 and CDR2 sequences are SGHRS and YFSETQ. The CDR3 sequence is 14 residues long. CDR3 in DNA: TGCGCCAGCAGCTTTACTAATCCCTCCTACGAGCAGTACTTC. Protein: CASSFTNPSYEQYF.

With respect to this clone: With only one base between it and a far larger clone, this is likely a read error. The chain is built from TRBV2 and TRBJ2-5; D possibly uses TRBD1 or TRBD2 (5 bases each). Deletions cut 5 bases from V and 1 base from J, with 14 bases between. CDR1 SNHLY and CDR2 FYNNEI come from the germline V gene. CDR3 length: 15 residues. The CDR3 DNA is TGTGCCAGCAGTTGGAGTGCAGGGAGCCAAGAGACCCAGTACTTC. Translation: CASSWSAGSQETQYF. Variable domain in full (rest from reference TRBV2 and TRBJ2-5): EPEVTQTPSHQVTQMGQEVILRCVPISNHLYFYWYRQILGQKVEFLVSFYNNEISEKSEIFDDQFSVERPDGSNFTLKIRSTKLEDSAMYFCASSWSAGSQETQYFGPGTRLLVL.

This chain joins TRBV2 and TRBJ1-3; D is undetermined. V lost 5 bases to trimming and J lost 7 bases, with 12 bases between them. This CDR3 contains 13 residues. CDR1 and CDR2 from the germline V gene are SNHLY and FYNNEI. The CDR3 is CASSRTLGNTIYF. CDR3 coding DNA: TGTGCCAGCAGTCGGACGCTAGGGAACACCATATATTTT. Filled out from reference TRBV2 and TRBJ1-3, the complete variable domain reads EPEVTQTPSHQVTQMGQEVILRCVPISNHLYFYWYRQILGQKVEFLVSFYNNEISEKSEIFDDQFSVERPDGSNFTLKIRSTKLEDSAMYFCASSRTLGNTIYFGEGSWLTVV.

On this clone: A much larger clone differs by one base, so this may be a read error. V usage is TRBV6-5 and J usage is TRBJ1-2; 9 bases map to TRBD1. The CDR3 is 15 amino acids. Germline values: CDR1 MNHEY, CDR2 SVGAGI. After removal of 8 bases from V and 7 bases from J, the junction contained 14 bases not matched to a gene. The CDR3 nucleotides are TGTGCCAGCCGACAACTGGGACAGGGTTTAACTGGCTACACCTTC. This codes for CASRQLGQGLTGYTF.

V is TRBV5-1 and J is TRBJ2-5; TRBD2 matches 9 bases. CDR1 SGHRS and CDR2 YFSETQ come from the germline V gene. CDR3 length equals 16 residues. V dropped 2 bases and J dropped 3; count of bases not matched to a gene: 8. CDR3 sequence: CASSFMIGGGEETQYF. The DNA for the CDR3 is TGCGCCAGCAGCTTTATGATCGGCGGGGGGGAAGAGACCCAGTACTTC.

As concerns this clone: A far larger clone is a single base away, which makes a read error likely. In the same sample, other DNA sequences code for this CDR3. This rearrangement joins TRBV4-2 to TRBJ2-7; maybe TRBD2 (5 bases). The V and J ends lost 4 bases and 6 bases respectively, with 16 bases between them. This CDR3 spans 14 amino acids. The V gene's germline CDR1 is LGHNA and CDR2 YNFKEQ. Here the CDR3 DNA reads TGTGCCAGCAGCCCCGGACTGGAAACGTCCGAGCAGTACTTC. As protein: CASSPGLETSEQYF.

This chain joins TRBV2 and TRBJ1-4, with D tentatively TRBD1 (6 bases). The CDR3 has 14 amino acids. Germline V lookup: CDR1 SNHLY, CDR2 FYNNEI. V gave up 6 bases and J gave up 3 bases, with 11 bases separating them. The CDR3 DNA is TGTGCCAGCAGGGGGGGCGGCTCTAATGAAAAACTGTTTTTT. Translating it yields CASRGGGSNEKLFF.

The CDR3 reads CASSLWAEGSQPQHF. The CDR3 DNA reads TGTGCCAGCAGCTTATGGGCAGAAGGAAGCCAGCCCCAGCATTTT. V is TRBV7-9 and J is TRBJ1-5; D unclear. Trimming shortened V by 2 bases and J by 7 bases, and 15 bases separated the two germline ends. The CDR3 sequence is 15 residues long. CDR1 and CDR2 from the germline V gene are SEHNR and FQNEAQ (reference sequence). Full variable domain (outside the CDR3, taken from reference TRBV7-9 and TRBJ1-5): DTGVSQNPRHKITKRGQNVTFRCDPISEHNRLYWYRQTLGQGPEFLTYFQNEAQLEKSRLLSDRFSAERPKGSFSTLEIQRTEQGDSAMYLCASSLWAEGSQPQHFGDGTRLSIL.

The chain links TRBV7-2 to TRBJ2-2, with TRBD2 matching over 10 bases. The germline V gene encodes CDR1 SGHTA and CDR2 FQGNSA. V trimming: 1 base; J trimming: 5 bases; junction bases outside the gene matches: 4. The CDR3 has 16 amino acids. DNA for the CDR3: TGTGCCAGCAGCTTAGGGGCTAGCGGGAGTACCGGGGAGCTGTTTTTT. Its translation is CASSLGASGSTGELFF.